The entry that follows covers one TCR beta chain sequence. The record originates from a study of CD8 T cells in Susac syndrome. CD8+ and CD4+ T cells from blood underwent TCR beta sequencing, which was carried out in a high-throughput format. Healthy donors constituted the control group, matched for age and sex. Random hexamers served to reverse transcribe about 0.5 to 1 ug RNA. Using its own MiXCR run on the immunoSEQ multiplex PCR reads, TCRdb lists one record per CDR3 protein. The sample carries 150,000 to 200,000 distinct CDR3 sequences, about 93% recorded once. CDR3 length: 15 residues. CDR1 is SNHLY and CDR2 is FYNNEI in the germline V gene. Trimming removed 6 bases from V and 8 bases from J, with 20 bases in between.

The chain links TRBV2 to TRBJ2-1; D assignment may be TRBD1 or TRBD2 (5 bases each). Sequencing used CD4+ T cells from PBMCs. The receptor comes from a human donor in good health. The CDR3 reads CASSVNGASDYEQFF. The CDR3 DNA is TGTGCCAGCAGCGTTAACGGGGCCTCCGACTATGAGCAGTTCTTC. The full variable domain, its missing parts supplied by reference TRBV2 and TRBJ2-1, is EPEVTQTPSHQVTQMGQEVILRCVPISNHLYFYWYRQILGQKVEFLVSFYNNEISEKSEIFDDQFSVERPDGSNFTLKIRSTKLEDSAMYFCASSVNGASDYEQFFGPGTRLTVL.